The sequence of this T cell receptor beta chain was determined in a study of shared clonotypes between healthy human individuals. Authors' data handling: Junction-only immunoSEQ sequences carried no quality scores, so filtering differed. The repertoire was sequenced with immunoSEQ multiplex PCR; TCRdb's copy has only in-frame clones and lacks some. The V and J calls and the clone size are those of that table, but D and trimming were determined from the DNA. The repertoire has some 2.1 million clones, approximately 92% of them found once; the top ten carry around 1.7%. The germline V and J ends were trimmed by 5 bases and 1 base, with 14 bases remaining between them. CDR1 is MNHNY, CDR2 SVGAGI, per germline (reference sequence). This CDR3 has 15 amino acids. Points on this clone: As yet, its antigen is unknown.

Regarding the study as a whole: Read depth was anticipated to influence clonotype sharing among donors.

Cells designated naive CD8 were CD45RO-negative and were positively selected for CCR7, with terminally differentiated effector memory CD45RA+ cells excluded. This receptor was taken from a man between 18 and 35 years old in good health. Some clones in this sample may be carry-over from other donors' samples. Material: naive CD8+ T cells from PBMCs. The chain has TRBV6-6 and TRBJ2-5; D may be TRBD1 (5 bases). The CDR3 region is CASSQGPGPQETQYF. The CDR3 DNA reads as TGTGCCAGCAGTCAAGGGCCAGGGCCCCAAGAGACCCAGTACTTC.